This is a list of T cell receptor beta chains from one sample in a study of immune cell composition in non-small cell lung cancer. Only in-frame clones appear in the TCRdb table, and some are missing; sequencing was by immunoSEQ multiplex PCR. The sample shows approximately 15,000 clones, 65% to 85% of them seen only once. The sequencing input was lung tumor tissue. The source of these receptors is a human donor with non-small cell lung cancer. Both conserved end residues are part of each CDR3. Fields, in order: J gene, clone size, D gene, CDR3 length, V gene, CDR3 protein, CDR3 DNA. A D gene is named only where the DNA matches it firmly. Clone size is not always given. Where it is, it says once, few, many or a class for expanded clones.

>TRBJ1-3|NA|NA|16|TRBV6-5
CASSLALGVGGNTIYF
TGTGCCAGCAGTTTAGCCTTGGGGGTTGGAGGAAACACCATATATTTT
>TRBJ2-7|NA|TRBD2|15|TRBV28
CASSLGIAGVYEQYF
TGTGCCAGCAGTTTGGGTATAGCGGGAGTATACGAGCAGTACTTC
>TRBJ2-1|NA|TRBD2|16|TRBV6-1
CASSASGAGPYNEQFF
TGTGCCAGCAGTGCTAGCGGGGCTGGCCCCTACAATGAGCAGTTCTTC
>TRBJ2-1|once|TRBD2|15|TRBV6-6
CASSYSLARAIEQFF
TGTGCCAGCAGTTACTCACTAGCGAGGGCCATTGAGCAGTTCTTC
>TRBJ2-3|NA|TRBD2|13|TRBV28
CASSFSSGNTQYF
TGTGCCAGCAGTTTCTCTAGCGGGAATACGCAGTATTTT
>TRBJ1-1|NA|NA|13|TRBV7-3
CASSLGTPEEAFF
TGTGCCAGCAGCTTAGGGACACCCGAAGAAGCTTTCTTT
>TRBJ1-5|NA|NA|15|TRBV19
CASSRPRGSNQPQHF
TGTGCCAGTAGTCGTCCCAGGGGTAGCAATCAGCCCCAGCATTTT
>TRBJ2-2|NA|NA|16|TRBV30
CAWSVPQLANTGELFF
TGTGCCTGGAGTGTCCCGCAGCTAGCGAACACCGGGGAGCTGTTTTTT
>TRBJ1-3|NA|NA|13|TRBV19
CATAPLSGNTIYF
TGTGCCACCGCCCCCCTCTCTGGAAACACCATATATTTT
>TRBJ2-6|NA|NA|13|TRBV11-1
CASSLAGANVLTF
TGTGCCAGCAGCTTAGCTGGGGCCAACGTCCTGACTTTC
>TRBJ1-5|NA|NA|15|TRBV30
CAWSVQGIGNQPQHF
TGTGCCTGGAGTGTACAGGGTATTGGCAATCAGCCCCAGCATTTT
>TRBJ1-4|NA|NA|14|TRBV9
CASSPQKTNEKLFF
TGTGCCAGCAGCCCTCAGAAGACTAATGAAAAACTGTTTTTT
>TRBJ2-1|NA|TRBD2|14|TRBV6-1
CASTYSGSYNEQFF
TGTGCCAGCACTTACAGCGGGAGTTACAATGAGCAGTTCTTC
>TRBJ2-7|NA|NA|11|TRBV20-1
CSAPKNGWQYF
TGCAGTGCGCCGAAGAATGGGTGGCAGTACTTC
>TRBJ2-5|NA|TRBD1|14|TRBV11-2
CASTWTGGEETQYF
TGTGCCAGCACCTGGACAGGGGGCGAGGAGACCCAGTACTTC
>TRBJ1-6|NA|NA|15|TRBV2
CASREQSSYNSPLHF
TGTGCCAGCAGAGAACAAAGCTCCTATAATTCACCCCTCCACTTT
>TRBJ2-3|NA|TRBD2|18|TRBV18
CASSPPNILTSGTDTQYF
TGTGCCAGCTCACCACCGAACATCCTTACTAGCGGCACAGATACGCAGTATTTT